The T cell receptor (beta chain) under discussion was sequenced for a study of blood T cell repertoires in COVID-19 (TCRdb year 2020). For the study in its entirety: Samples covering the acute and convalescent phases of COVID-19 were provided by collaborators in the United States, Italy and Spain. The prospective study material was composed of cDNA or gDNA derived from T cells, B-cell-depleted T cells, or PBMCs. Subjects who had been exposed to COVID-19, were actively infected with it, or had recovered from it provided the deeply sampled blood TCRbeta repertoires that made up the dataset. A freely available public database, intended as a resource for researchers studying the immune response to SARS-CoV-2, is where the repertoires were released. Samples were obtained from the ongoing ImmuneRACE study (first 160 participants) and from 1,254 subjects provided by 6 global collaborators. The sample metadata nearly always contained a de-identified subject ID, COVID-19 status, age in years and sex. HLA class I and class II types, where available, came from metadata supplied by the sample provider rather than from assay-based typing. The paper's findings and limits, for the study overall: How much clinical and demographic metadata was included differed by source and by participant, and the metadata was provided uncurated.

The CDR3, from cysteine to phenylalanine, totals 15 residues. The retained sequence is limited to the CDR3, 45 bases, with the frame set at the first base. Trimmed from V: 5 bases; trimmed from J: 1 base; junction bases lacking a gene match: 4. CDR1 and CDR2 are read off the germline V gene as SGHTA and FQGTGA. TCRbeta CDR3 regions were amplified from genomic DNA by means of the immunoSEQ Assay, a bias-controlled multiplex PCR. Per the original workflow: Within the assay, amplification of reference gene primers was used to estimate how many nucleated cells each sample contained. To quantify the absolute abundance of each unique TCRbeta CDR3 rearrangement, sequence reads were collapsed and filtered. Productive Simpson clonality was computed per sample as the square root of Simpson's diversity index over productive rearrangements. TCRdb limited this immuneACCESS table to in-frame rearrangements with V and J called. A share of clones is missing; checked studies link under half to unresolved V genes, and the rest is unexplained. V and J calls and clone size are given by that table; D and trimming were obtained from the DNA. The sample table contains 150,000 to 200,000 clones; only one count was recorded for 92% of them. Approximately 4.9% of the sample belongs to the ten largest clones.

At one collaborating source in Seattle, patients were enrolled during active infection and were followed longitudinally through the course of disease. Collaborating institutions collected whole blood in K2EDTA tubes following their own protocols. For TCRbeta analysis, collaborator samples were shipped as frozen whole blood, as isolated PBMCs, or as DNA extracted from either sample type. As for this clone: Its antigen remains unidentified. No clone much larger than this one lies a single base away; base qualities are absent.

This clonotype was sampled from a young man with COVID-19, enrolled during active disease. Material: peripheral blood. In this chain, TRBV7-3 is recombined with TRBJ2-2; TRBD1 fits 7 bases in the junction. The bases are TGTGCCAGCAGCACGGGACAGTGGAACACCGGGGAGCTGTTTTTT. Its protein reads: CASSTGQWNTGELFF.